Reported below is one TCR beta chain. This clonotype has a handful of counts. The target of this receptor is not known. No much larger clonotype is one base removed from it; base qualities were not supplied. The run used an Illumina HiSeq 1500. TCRdb reprocessed the public reads (quality trimming at Q25 with fastp, clone calling with MiXCR) and kept in-frame beta chains. CDR3 protein duplicates are merged, each entry listing the most common genes and DNA. The sample table shows about 97,000 distinct CDR3 sequences, and 16% are seen once. Less than 10% of the sample lies in the top ten. Per the germline V gene, SNHLY is the CDR1 and FYNNEI is the CDR2. Inclusive of the bounding cysteine and phenylalanine, the CDR3 is 13 residues long. Only the CDR3 DNA is retained, 39 bases long and in frame from the first base. V and J lose 7 bases and 0 bases, and a span of 7 bases separates them. This record comes from a study of T cell repertoires in cytomegalovirus infection (dated by TCRdb to about 2019). In terms of the full investigation: The HLA type of each donor mattered for the analysis, because public TCR beta signatures pointed to carriage of CMV infection along with the matching HLA type.

Results and caveats for the whole study, not just this receptor: Carriers of CMV infection plus the relevant HLA type were discriminated by the cumulative frequency of public TCR beta family members in the study cohort and in an independent roughly 400-donor cohort. In the ex vivo response, HLA-C-restricted CMV-specific TCR beta clonotypes were dominant, and in two of eight donors the single most frequent clonotype came from this HLA-C-restricted group.

The source of this sequence is a human donor in good health (CMV status not recorded). Some clones in this sample may be carry-over from other donors' samples. Source material: PBMCs. Rearrangement joined TRBV2 to TRBJ1-5; the D region possibly corresponds to TRBD1 (6 bases align). The sequenced DNA: TGTGCCAGCAACAGGGATAGCAATCAGCCCCAGCATTTT. It translates to CASNRDSNQPQHF.